Below, 27 T cell receptor beta chains from the same sample are listed, as sequenced in a study of blood T cell repertoires in COVID-19. Measured with immunoSEQ multiplex PCR; TCRdb has only the in-frame clones, and not every one. This table has 100,000 to 120,000 clones, around nine tenths appearing once. Sequenced material: peripheral blood. Receptors were obtained from a woman between 45 and 65 years old with acute or convalescent COVID-19.

The chain links TRBV24-1 to TRBJ1-2; tentative D call: TRBD1 (5 bases). Germline values: CDR1 KGHDR, CDR2 SFDVKD. With 4 bases removed from V and 5 bases from J, the gap between germline ends came to 10 bases. The CDR3 contains 13 residues. The CDR3 region is CATSDPGLYGYTF. Here the CDR3 DNA reads TGTGCCACCAGTGACCCGGGACTGTATGGCTACACCTTC.

This clone was recorded once. The rearrangement joins TRBV9 to TRBJ2-1, with a tentative D call TRBD2 (5 bases). Germline CDR1 reads SGDLS; CDR2 reads YYNGEE. The V and J ends lost 7 bases and 8 bases respectively, with 16 bases between them. The CDR3 spans 13 residues. CDR3 DNA sequence: TGTGCCAGCTCGTTTGCTCCGCGGGATGAGCAGTTCTTC. Translation gives CASSFAPRDEQFF.

The CDR3 nucleotides read TGTGCCAGTAATGGGGACAGGGGCAGCAATCAGCCCCAGCATTTT. This translates into CASNGDRGSNQPQHF. The chain has TRBV19 and TRBJ1-5; 10 positions match TRBD1. Germline trimming cut 7 bases from V and 1 base from J; bases unmatched to any gene: 4. CDR3 length equals 15 residues. The germline V gene has CDR1 LNHDA and CDR2 SQIVND (reference sequence).

V gene TRBV5-1 combines with J gene TRBJ1-1; D is unresolved. The V gene lost 4 bases and the J gene lost 10 bases, with 17 bases spanning the gap. The CDR3 totals 13 residues. Germline V gene sequence: CDR1 SGHRS, CDR2 YFSETQ. DNA of the CDR3: TGCGCCAGCAGCCCAAATACTAGGTATGGAGCTTTCTTT. Translating gives CASSPNTRYGAFF.

J is TRBJ2-3 and V is TRBV5-1, with 9 bases fitting TRBD2. CDR1 and CDR2 (germline): SGHRS, YFSETQ. The CDR3 totals 14 residues. Trimming cost V 6 bases and J 2 bases; bases outside gene matches: 4. DNA for the CDR3: TGCGCCAGCATGGGACTAGCCGCCACAGATACGCAGTATTTT. Its protein is CASMGLAATDTQYF.

The chain couples TRBV10-2 to TRBJ2-3; 11 positions agree with TRBD2. The CDR3 has 16 amino acids. Germline V lookup: CDR1 WSHSY, CDR2 SAAADI. J gave up 0 bases and V 4 bases, and 3 bases lay outside the gene matches. The CDR3 here is CASSVTSGGSTDTQYF. In DNA, the CDR3 is TGCGCCAGCAGTGTTACTAGCGGGGGAAGCACAGATACGCAGTATTTT.

V is TRBV5-1 and J is TRBJ1-6; D is unclear. The CDR3 extends over 13 amino acids. Germline lookup yields CDR1 SGHRS and CDR2 YFSETQ. The V end was cut by 4 bases, the J end by 9 bases, with 11 bases between. The CDR3, as DNA: TGCGCCAGCAGCCTTAATCCTCTTTCACCCCTCCACTTT. Encoded protein: CASSLNPLSPLHF.

The chain carries TRBV24-1 and TRBJ2-5; 8 bases agree with TRBD1. Germline V gene lookup returns CDR1 KGHDR and CDR2 SFDVKD. With V trimmed by 7 bases and J by 2 bases, 8 bases remained unmatched. This CDR3 spans 15 amino acids. The CDR3 nucleotides read TGTGCCACCAGGAGTCACGACAGGGGTCAAGAGACCCAGTACTTC. Amino acids: CATRSHDRGQETQYF.

V gene TRBV9 combines with J gene TRBJ2-3, with 8 positions matching TRBD2. V was clipped by 0 bases and J by 1 base; unmatched bases: 4. From germline, CDR1 is SGDLS and CDR2 YYNGEE. CDR3 length equals 16 residues. In nucleotides, the CDR3 is TGTGCCAGCAGCGTAGAAGGCGGGAGGCGCACAGATACGCAGTATTTT. Amino acid sequence: CASSVEGGRRTDTQYF.

In nucleotides, the CDR3 is TGTGCCAGCAGCCCCCGGGAGGGCTCAAGCAATCAGCCCCAGCATTTT. This translates into CASSPREGSSNQPQHF. The V and J genes are TRBV5-8 and TRBJ1-5; D ambiguous. Trimming removed 4 bases at V and 1 base at J, with 15 bases between. Per the germline V gene, CDR1 is SGHTS and CDR2 is YDEGEE. CDR3 length equals 16 residues. The whole variable domain, filled in from reference TRBV5-8 and TRBJ1-5, reads EAGVTQSPTHLIKTRGQQATLRCSPISGHTSVYWYQQALGLGLQFLLWYDEGEERNRGNFPPRFSGRQFPNYSSELNVNALELEDSALYLCASSPREGSSNQPQHFGDGTRLSIL.

The gene calls are TRBV10-3 and TRBJ2-7; D gene ambiguous. Between the trimmed V and J ends, which lost 3 bases and 0 bases, there was a span of 9 bases. This CDR3 comprises 14 residues. Germline CDR1 is ENHRY and CDR2 is SYGVKD. Here the CDR3 DNA reads TGTGCCATCAGTGAAGTGGGCCGCTCCTACGAGCAGTACTTC. Protein sequence: CAISEVGRSYEQYF.

The genes are TRBV20-1 and TRBJ2-1; D not resolved. The CDR3 has 12 amino acids. Germline CDR1 is DFQATT and CDR2 is SNEGSKA (reference sequence). Trimming removed 3 bases at V and 8 bases at J, with 11 bases between. CDR3 protein: CSASSRYYEQFF. The CDR3 region has the DNA TGCAGTGCTAGTTCTAGGTATTATGAGCAGTTCTTC.

This clone has a single count. The chain is built from TRBV3-1 (or the pseudogene TRBV3-2) and TRBJ2-2; 8 bases agree with TRBD2. CDR1 is LGHDT and CDR2 is YNNKEL in the germline V gene (reference sequence). This CDR3 is 17 amino acids long. The trim removed 0 bases at V and 3 bases at J, leaving 6 bases unmatched. This chain's CDR3 is CASSQDLTSGYTGELFF. Here the CDR3 DNA reads TGTGCCAGCAGCCAAGATTTAACTAGCGGTTACACCGGGGAGCTGTTTTTT.

The rearrangement joins TRBV25-1 to TRBJ2-5; TRBD1 agrees at 8 bases. The V segment lost 4 bases and the J segment 4 bases; nucleotides outside the gene matches: 5. CDR3 length: 14 amino acids. Germline assignment: CDR1 MGHDK and CDR2 SYGVNS. The CDR3, as DNA: TGTGCCAGCAGTGGAGGACAGGGTGTAGAGACCCAGTACTTC. Translation gives CASSGGQGVETQYF.

This chain connects TRBV7-2 to TRBJ1-3; D gene uncertain. The CDR3 length is 15 residues. CDR1 and CDR2 from the germline V gene are SGHTA and FQGNSA. V shed 5 bases and J shed 0 bases, with 11 bases lying between them. CDR3: CASSVEASSGNTIYF. CDR3 nucleotide sequence: TGTGCCAGCAGCGTCGAGGCAAGCTCTGGAAACACCATATATTTT.

This clone was counted only a few times. The rearrangement joins TRBV5-6 to TRBJ2-1; D might be TRBD1 (5 bases). Trimming pared 0 bases from V and 6 bases from J, leaving 13 bases between. CDR3 length: 15 amino acids. Per germline, CDR1 SGHDT and CDR2 YYEEEE. DNA of the CDR3: TGTGCCAGCAGCTTGGCCCCGACAGCCGCCAATGAGCAGTTCTTC. Its protein product is CASSLAPTAANEQFF.

This chain links TRBV28 with TRBJ2-5, with 14 bases matching TRBD2. The CDR3 totals 17 residues. V was clipped by 5 bases and J by 4 bases; unmatched bases: 9. Germline V CDR1 and CDR2: MDHEN, SYDVKM. CDR3 in amino acids: CASSPSGLAGVGETQYF. The CDR3, as DNA: TGTGCCAGCAGTCCCTCGGGACTAGCGGGAGTTGGAGAGACCCAGTACTTC.

The chain couples TRBV5-1 to TRBJ2-7, with 11 bases fitting TRBD1. The CDR3 runs to 15 residues. Germline CDR1 and CDR2: SGHRS and YFSETQ. Losses at the gene ends were 4 bases for V and 4 bases for J; bases not matched to a gene: 7. The CDR3 loop is CASSPSGTGGYEQYF. The CDR3 nucleotides read TGCGCCAGCAGCCCTTCCGGGACAGGGGGGTACGAGCAGTACTTC.

V is TRBV24-1 and J is TRBJ2-5, with 12 bases aligning to TRBD2. The CDR3 extends over 15 amino acids. The trim removed 2 bases at V and 4 bases at J, leaving 1 base unmatched. CDR1 is KGHDR, CDR2 SFDVKD, per germline. DNA for the CDR3: TGTGCCACCAGTGATTCGGGACTAGCGGGAGAGACCCAGTACTTC. Translation: CATSDSGLAGETQYF.

V gene TRBV9 combines with J gene TRBJ2-1, with a possible D match to TRBD2 (6 bases). The CDR3 runs to 13 residues. Germline CDR1 SGDLS, CDR2 YYNGEE. Between the trimmed V and J ends, which lost 2 bases and 10 bases, there was a span of 13 bases. CDR3 nucleotide sequence: TGTGCCAGCAGCGTCCTCGTGCGGGGCGAGCAGTTCTTC. Amino acid sequence: CASSVLVRGEQFF.

CDR3 amino acids: CASSLLQGENEKLFF. The CDR3 DNA reads as TGCGCCAGCAGCTTGCTACAGGGAGAGAATGAAAAACTGTTTTTT. The chain uses TRBV5-1 and TRBJ1-4; D perhaps matches TRBD1 (6 bases). V was shortened by 1 base and J by 5 bases, with 12 bases between the two germline ends. Germline V CDR1 and CDR2: SGHRS, YFSETQ. The CDR3 has 15 residues.

V gene TRBV6-5 combines with J gene TRBJ2-7; no reliable D call. There are 12 residues in the CDR3. Germline V gives CDR1 MNHEY, CDR2 SVGAGI. V was clipped by 8 bases and J by 2 bases, with 10 bases between them. CDR3 loop: CASGGTTYEQYF. CDR3 sequence (DNA): TGTGCCAGCGGCGGCACTACCTACGAGCAGTACTTC.

V and J are TRBV18 and TRBJ2-7, with D perhaps matching TRBD2 (6 bases). The germline gives CDR1 KGHSH, CDR2 LQKENI. There are 16 residues in the CDR3. V was trimmed by 6 bases and J by 2 bases, leaving 20 bases between them. The DNA of the CDR3 is TGTGCCAGCTCTATTGGGGAGGCCGGGGGTCCCTACGAGCAGTACTTC. Protein product: CASSIGEAGGPYEQYF.

V gene TRBV5-4 combines with J gene TRBJ2-7; TRBD2 aligns across 10 bases. CDR1 SGHNT and CDR2 YYREEE come from the germline V gene (reference sequence). V shed 0 bases and J 7 bases; nucleotides not matched to a gene: 10. This CDR3 comprises 16 residues. The CDR3 DNA sequence: TGTGCCAGCAGCTTGGCGGCTTCTAGCGGGAGTAGGGAGCAGTACTTC. Amino acids: CASSLAASSGSREQYF.

On this clone itself: The identical CDR3 is also encoded by other nucleotide sequences in the sample. The chain is built from TRBV18 and TRBJ1-1; 9 nucleotides line up with TRBD1. V shed 5 bases and J 2 bases; nucleotides not matched to a gene: 3. From germline, CDR1 is KGHSH and CDR2 LQKENI. The CDR3 extends over 14 amino acids. The CDR3 protein is CASSLGQGNTEAFF. In nucleotides, the CDR3 is TGTGCCAGCTCATTGGGACAGGGAAACACTGAAGCTTTCTTT.

The genes are TRBV6-5 and TRBJ1-3; 8 nucleotides line up with TRBD1. Per the germline V gene, CDR1 is MNHEY and CDR2 is SVGAGI. After removal of 6 bases from V and 6 bases from J, the junction contained 7 bases not matched to a gene. CDR3 length equals 14 residues. In DNA form, the CDR3 reads TGTGCCAGCAGCTTAGGACAGGGAGAAAACACCATATATTTT. It is translated as CASSLGQGENTIYF.

This clone was recorded only once. The CDR3 loop is CASSFSEIAGELFF. DNA of the CDR3: TGTGCCAGCAGCTTTAGCGAGATCGCCGGGGAGCTGTTTTTT. V gene TRBV7-9 combines with J gene TRBJ2-2, with TRBD2 as a possible D gene (5 bases). Trimming pared 3 bases from V and 6 bases from J, leaving 11 bases between. This CDR3 has 14 amino acids. Germline CDR1 is SEHNR and CDR2 is FQNEAQ (reference sequence).